The TCR beta chain described here comes from a study of blood T cell repertoires in COVID-19. Sequencing used immunoSEQ multiplex PCR; TCRdb keeps in-frame clones, though not all of them. Among 110,000 to 150,000 clones, roughly 84% were seen once, and the ten largest hold 8%. Sequencing was carried out using peripheral blood. The TCR was taken from a human donor in a cohort sampled during active COVID-19.

Written as DNA, the CDR3 is TGTGCCAGCAGCTACTTGACAGGGGGCCGGAATTCACCCCTCCACTTT. This codes for CASSYLTGGRNSPLHF. The chain carries TRBV7-9 and TRBJ1-6, with TRBD1 matching 10 bases. Per the germline V gene, CDR1 is SEHNR and CDR2 is FQNEAQ (reference sequence). Trimming removed 4 bases from V and 7 bases from J; junction bases left unmatched: 7. The CDR3 sequence is 16 residues long.